The sequence of this TCR beta chain was determined in a study of blood T cell repertoires in COVID-19. Study at large: Samples taken during acute and convalescent COVID-19 were collected in the United States, Italy and Spain. PBMCs, B-cell-depleted T cells, or T cells provided the cDNA or gDNA that made up the material.

Trimming shortened V by 5 bases and J by 0 bases, and 12 bases separated the two germline ends. This CDR3 has 15 amino acids. Germline lookup yields CDR1 SGHRS and CDR2 YFSETQ. Data came from immunoSEQ multiplex PCR; TCRdb stores just in-frame clones and leaves some out. The repertoire holds 53,000 or so clones, over 70% seen once, with under 15% in the top ten. This chain uses TRBV5-1 with TRBJ1-5; no firm D call. The TCR sequence derives from a human donor with active or convalescent COVID-19. The donor label of this sample is uncertain. The sequenced sample consisted of peripheral blood. DNA for the CDR3: TGCGCCAGCAGACTTGACGGGAATAGCAATCAGCCCCAGCATTTT. Translating gives CASRLDGNSNQPQHF.